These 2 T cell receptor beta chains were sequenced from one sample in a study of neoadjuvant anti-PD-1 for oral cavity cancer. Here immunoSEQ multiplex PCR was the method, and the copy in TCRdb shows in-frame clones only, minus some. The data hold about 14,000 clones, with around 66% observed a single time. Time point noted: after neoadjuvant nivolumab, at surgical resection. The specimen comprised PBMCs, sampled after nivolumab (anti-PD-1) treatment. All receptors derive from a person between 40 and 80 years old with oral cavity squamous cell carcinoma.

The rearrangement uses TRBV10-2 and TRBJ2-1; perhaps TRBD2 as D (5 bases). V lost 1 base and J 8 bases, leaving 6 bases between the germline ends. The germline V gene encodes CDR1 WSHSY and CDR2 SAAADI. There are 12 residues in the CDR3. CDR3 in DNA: TGCGCCAGCAGTGAGTTGGGAGATGAGCAGTTCTTC. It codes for CASSELGDEQFF.

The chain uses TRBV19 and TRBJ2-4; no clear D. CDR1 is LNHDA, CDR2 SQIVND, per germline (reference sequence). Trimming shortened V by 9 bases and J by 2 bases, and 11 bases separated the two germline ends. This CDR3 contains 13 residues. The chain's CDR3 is CASTPSSKNIQYF. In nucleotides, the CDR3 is TGTGCCAGCACTCCATCATCCAAAAACATTCAGTACTTC. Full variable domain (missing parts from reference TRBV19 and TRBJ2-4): DGGITQSPKYLFRKEGQNVTLSCEQNLNHDAMYWYRQDPGQGLRLIYYSQIVNDFQKGDIAEGYSVSREKKESFPLTVTSAQKNPTAFYLCASTPSSKNIQYFGAGTRLSVL.